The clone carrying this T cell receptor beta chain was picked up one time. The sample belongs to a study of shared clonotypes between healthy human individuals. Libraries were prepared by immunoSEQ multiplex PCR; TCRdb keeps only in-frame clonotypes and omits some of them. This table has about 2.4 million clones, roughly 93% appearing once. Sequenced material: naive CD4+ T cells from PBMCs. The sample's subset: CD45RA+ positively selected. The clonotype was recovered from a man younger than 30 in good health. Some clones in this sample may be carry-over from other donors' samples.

In DNA, the CDR3 is TGTGCCAGCAGCTGGGGGGGACAAGAGACCCAGTACTTC. Translated, it gives CASSWGGQETQYF. V gene TRBV11-3 combines with J gene TRBJ2-5; 7 positions agree with TRBD2. V trimming: 4 bases; J trimming: 2 bases; junction bases outside the gene matches: 1. The CDR3 sequence is 13 residues long. Germline CDR1 SGHNT, CDR2 YENEEA.